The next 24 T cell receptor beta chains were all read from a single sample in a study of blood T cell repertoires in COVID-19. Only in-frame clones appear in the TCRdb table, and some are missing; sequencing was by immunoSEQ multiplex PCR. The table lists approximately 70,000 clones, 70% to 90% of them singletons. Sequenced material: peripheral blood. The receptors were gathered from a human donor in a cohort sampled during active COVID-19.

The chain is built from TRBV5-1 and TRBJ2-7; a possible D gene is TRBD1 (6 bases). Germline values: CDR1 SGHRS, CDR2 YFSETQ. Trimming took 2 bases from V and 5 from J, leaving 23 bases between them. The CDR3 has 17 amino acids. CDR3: CASSFNPGTPVGNEQYF. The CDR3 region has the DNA TGCGCCAGCAGCTTCAACCCCGGGACACCCGTCGGGAACGAGCAGTACTTC.

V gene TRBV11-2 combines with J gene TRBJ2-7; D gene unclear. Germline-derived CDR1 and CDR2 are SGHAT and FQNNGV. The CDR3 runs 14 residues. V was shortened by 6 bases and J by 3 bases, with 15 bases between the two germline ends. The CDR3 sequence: CASSHSPSRYEQYF. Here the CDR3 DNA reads TGTGCCAGCAGTCACTCCCCTTCGCGCTACGAGCAGTACTTC.

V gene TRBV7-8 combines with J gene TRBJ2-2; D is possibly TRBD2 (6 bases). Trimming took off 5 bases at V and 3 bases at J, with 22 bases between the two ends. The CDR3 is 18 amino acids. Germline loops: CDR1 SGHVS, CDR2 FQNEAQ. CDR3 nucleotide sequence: TGTGCCAGCAGCCAGGTCCGCGGGACCACGCGGGACACCGGGGAGCTGTTTTTT. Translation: CASSQVRGTTRDTGELFF.

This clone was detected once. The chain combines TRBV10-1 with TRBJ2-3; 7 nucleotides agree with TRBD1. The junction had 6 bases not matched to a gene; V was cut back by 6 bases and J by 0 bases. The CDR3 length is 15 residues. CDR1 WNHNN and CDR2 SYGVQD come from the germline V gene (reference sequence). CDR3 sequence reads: CASSPGTVSTDTQYF. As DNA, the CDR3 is TGCGCCAGCAGCCCCGGGACAGTGAGCACAGATACGCAGTATTTT.

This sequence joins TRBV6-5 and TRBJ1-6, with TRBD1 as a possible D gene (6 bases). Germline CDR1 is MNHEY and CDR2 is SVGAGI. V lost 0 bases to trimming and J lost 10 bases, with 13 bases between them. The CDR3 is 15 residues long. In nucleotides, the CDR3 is TGTGCCAGCAGTTACTCCGGGACATTGGGATCACCCCTCCACTTT. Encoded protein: CASSYSGTLGSPLHF.

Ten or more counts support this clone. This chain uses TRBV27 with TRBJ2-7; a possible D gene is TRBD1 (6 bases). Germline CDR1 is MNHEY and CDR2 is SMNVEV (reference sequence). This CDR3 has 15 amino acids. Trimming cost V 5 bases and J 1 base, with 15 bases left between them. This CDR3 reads CASSLQGIGSYEQYF. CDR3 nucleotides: TGTGCCAGCAGTCTACAGGGAATCGGGTCCTACGAGCAGTACTTC.

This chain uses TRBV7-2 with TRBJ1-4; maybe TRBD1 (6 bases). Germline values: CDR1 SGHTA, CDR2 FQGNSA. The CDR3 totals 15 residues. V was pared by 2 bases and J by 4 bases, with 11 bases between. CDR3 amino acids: CASSLFSRGNEKLFF. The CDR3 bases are TGTGCCAGCAGCTTATTCTCCAGGGGTAATGAAAAACTGTTTTTT.

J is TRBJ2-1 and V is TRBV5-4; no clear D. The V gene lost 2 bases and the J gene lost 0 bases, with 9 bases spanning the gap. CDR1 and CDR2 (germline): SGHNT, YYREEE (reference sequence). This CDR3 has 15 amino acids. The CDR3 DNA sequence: TGTGCCAGCAGCTTAGACACGGTCTCCTACAATGAGCAGTTCTTC. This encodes CASSLDTVSYNEQFF.

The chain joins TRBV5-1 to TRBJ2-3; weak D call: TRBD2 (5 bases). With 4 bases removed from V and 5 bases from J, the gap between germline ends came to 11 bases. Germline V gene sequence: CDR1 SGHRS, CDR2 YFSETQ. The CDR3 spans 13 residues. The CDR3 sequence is CASSPPREDTQYF. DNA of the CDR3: TGCGCCAGCAGCCCCCCCCGGGAAGATACGCAGTATTTT.

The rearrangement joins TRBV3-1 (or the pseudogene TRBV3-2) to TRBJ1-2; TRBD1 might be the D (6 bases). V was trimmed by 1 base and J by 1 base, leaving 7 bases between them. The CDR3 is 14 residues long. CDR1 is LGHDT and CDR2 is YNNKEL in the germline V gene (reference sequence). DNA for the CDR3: TGTGCCAGCAGCCAAGCAGGGGATAACTATGGCTACACCTTC. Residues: CASSQAGDNYGYTF.

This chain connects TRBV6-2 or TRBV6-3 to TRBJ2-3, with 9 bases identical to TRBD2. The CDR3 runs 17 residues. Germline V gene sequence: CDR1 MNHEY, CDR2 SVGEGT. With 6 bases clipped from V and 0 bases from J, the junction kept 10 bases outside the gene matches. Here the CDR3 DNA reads TGTGCCAGCAGCGCCACCCTCAGCGGGGGGAGCACAGATACGCAGTATTTT. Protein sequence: CASSATLSGGSTDTQYF.

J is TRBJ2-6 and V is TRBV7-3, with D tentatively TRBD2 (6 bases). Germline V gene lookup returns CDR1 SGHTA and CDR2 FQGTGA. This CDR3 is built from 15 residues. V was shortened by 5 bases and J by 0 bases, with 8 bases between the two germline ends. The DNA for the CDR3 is TGTGCCAGCAGCCGTAGCGGCTCTGGGGCCAACGTCCTGACTTTC. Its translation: CASSRSGSGANVLTF.

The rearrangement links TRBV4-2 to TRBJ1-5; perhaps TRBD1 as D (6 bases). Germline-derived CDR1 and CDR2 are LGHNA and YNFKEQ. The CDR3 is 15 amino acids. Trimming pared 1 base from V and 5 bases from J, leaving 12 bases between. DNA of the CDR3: TGTGCCAGCAGCCAAGTACAGGGTGGGGATCAGCCCCAGCATTTT. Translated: CASSQVQGGDQPQHF.

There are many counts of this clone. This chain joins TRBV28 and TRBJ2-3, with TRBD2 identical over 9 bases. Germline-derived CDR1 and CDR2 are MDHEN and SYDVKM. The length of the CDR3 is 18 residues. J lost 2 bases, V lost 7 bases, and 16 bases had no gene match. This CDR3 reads CASIPGPSGNRITDTQYF. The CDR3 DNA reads TGTGCCAGCATCCCAGGGCCTAGCGGGAACAGGATCACAGATACGCAGTATTTT. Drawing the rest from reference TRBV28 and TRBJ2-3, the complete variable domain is DVKVTQSSRYLVKRTGEKVFLECVQDMDHENMFWYRQDPGLGLRLIYFSYDVKMKEKGDIPEGYSVSREKKERFSLILESASTNQTSMYLCASIPGPSGNRITDTQYFGPGTRLTVL.

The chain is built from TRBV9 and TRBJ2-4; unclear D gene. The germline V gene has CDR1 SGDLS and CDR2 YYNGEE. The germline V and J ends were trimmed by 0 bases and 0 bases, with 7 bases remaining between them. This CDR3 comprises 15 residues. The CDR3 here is CASSVGLLAKNIQYF. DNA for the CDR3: TGTGCCAGCAGCGTAGGACTGTTAGCCAAAAACATTCAGTACTTC.

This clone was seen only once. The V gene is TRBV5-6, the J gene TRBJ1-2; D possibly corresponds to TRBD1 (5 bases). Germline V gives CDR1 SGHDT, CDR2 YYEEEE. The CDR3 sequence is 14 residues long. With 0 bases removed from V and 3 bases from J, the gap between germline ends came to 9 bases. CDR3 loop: CASSLGGGDYGYTF. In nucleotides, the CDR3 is TGTGCCAGCAGCTTGGGGGGCGGGGACTATGGCTACACCTTC.

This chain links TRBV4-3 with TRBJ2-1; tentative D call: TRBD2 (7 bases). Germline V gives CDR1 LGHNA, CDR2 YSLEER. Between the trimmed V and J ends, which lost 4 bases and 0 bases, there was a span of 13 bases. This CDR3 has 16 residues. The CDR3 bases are TGCGCCAGCAGCCCCCGGGGAGGGGGCTCCTACAATGAGCAGTTCTTC. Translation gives CASSPRGGGSYNEQFF.

The CDR3: CASSLGPSYNEQFF. CDR3 DNA sequence: TGTGCCAGCAGCTTGGGGCCATCTTACAATGAGCAGTTCTTC. The rearrangement joins TRBV11-3 to TRBJ2-1; perhaps TRBD1 as D (5 bases). The CDR3 has 14 residues. Germline assignment: CDR1 SGHNT and CDR2 YENEEA. The V end lost 3 bases, the J end lost 4 bases, and 10 bases lay between the germline ends.

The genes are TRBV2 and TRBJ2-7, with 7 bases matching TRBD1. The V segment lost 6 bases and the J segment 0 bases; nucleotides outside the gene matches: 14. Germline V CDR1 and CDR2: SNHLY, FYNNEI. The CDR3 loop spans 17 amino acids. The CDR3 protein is CASSQLGTGALSYEQYF. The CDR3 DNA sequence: TGTGCCAGCAGCCAACTAGGCACAGGGGCCCTCTCCTACGAGCAGTACTTC.

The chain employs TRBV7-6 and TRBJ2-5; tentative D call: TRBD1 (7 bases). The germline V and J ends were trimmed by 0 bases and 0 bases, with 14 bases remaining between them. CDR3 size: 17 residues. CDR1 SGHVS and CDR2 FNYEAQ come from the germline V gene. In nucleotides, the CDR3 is TGTGCCAGCAGCTTAGCGCTGACAGGGAGGAACCAAGAGACCCAGTACTTC. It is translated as CASSLALTGRNQETQYF.

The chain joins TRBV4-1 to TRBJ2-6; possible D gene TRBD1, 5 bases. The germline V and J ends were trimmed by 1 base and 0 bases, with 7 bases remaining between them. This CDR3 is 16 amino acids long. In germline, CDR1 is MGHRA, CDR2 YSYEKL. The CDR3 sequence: CASSQAGLSGANVLTF. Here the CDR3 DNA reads TGCGCCAGCAGCCAAGCAGGGCTCTCTGGGGCCAACGTCCTGACTTTC.

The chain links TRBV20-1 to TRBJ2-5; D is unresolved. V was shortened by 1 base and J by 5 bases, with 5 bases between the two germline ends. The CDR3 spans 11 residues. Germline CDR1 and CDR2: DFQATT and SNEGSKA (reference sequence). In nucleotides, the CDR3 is TGCAGTGCTAGAGTCGGGGAGACCCAGTACTTC. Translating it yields CSARVGETQYF.

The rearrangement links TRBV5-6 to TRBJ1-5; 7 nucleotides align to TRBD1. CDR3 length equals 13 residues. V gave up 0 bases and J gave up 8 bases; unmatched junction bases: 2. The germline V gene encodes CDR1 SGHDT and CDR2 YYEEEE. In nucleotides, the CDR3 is TGTGCCAGCAGCTTGGACAGGGGTAAGCCCCAGCATTTT. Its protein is CASSLDRGKPQHF.

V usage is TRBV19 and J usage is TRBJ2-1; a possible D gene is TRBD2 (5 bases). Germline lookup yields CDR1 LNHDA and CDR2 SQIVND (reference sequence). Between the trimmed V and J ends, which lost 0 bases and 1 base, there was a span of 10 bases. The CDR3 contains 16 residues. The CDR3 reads CASSIEALGSYNEQFF. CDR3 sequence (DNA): TGTGCCAGTAGTATAGAAGCACTAGGATCCTACAATGAGCAGTTCTTC.